The next 21 T cell receptor beta chains were all read from a single sample in a study of T cell repertoires in ileal Crohn's disease. Here immunoSEQ multiplex PCR was the method, and the copy in TCRdb shows in-frame clones only, minus some. The repertoire consists of more than 5,500 clones, with about two thirds occurring once and the leading ten covering about 9.2%. The sample taken for sequencing was ileal tissue. Receptor source: an adult with Crohn's disease.

The rearrangement uses TRBV6-6 and TRBJ1-1, with D tentatively TRBD1 (5 bases). Germline CDR1 reads MNHNY; CDR2 reads SVGAGI (reference sequence). Between the trimmed V and J ends, which lost 0 bases and 3 bases, there was a span of 11 bases. The CDR3 runs 15 residues. The CDR3: CASSYSSRAHTEAFF. Here the CDR3 DNA reads TGTGCCAGCAGTTACTCAAGCAGGGCCCACACTGAAGCTTTCTTT.

This clone has more than one count but fewer than ten. This chain links TRBV6-1 with TRBJ2-3, with 11 bases matching TRBD2. Losses at the gene ends were 1 base for V and 2 bases for J; bases not matched to a gene: 2. CDR3 size: 16 residues. Germline assignment: CDR1 MNHNS and CDR2 SASEGT. The DNA of the CDR3 is TGTGCCAGCAGTGAAGGACTAGCGGGGATCACAGATACGCAGTATTTT. Protein: CASSEGLAGITDTQYF.

The chain has TRBV2 and TRBJ2-5; TRBD1 matches 7 bases. Trimming cost V 4 bases and J 11 bases; bases outside gene matches: 7. The germline V gene encodes CDR1 SNHLY and CDR2 FYNNEI. The CDR3 totals 12 residues. This chain's CDR3 is CASSGDSKEQYF. The CDR3 region has the DNA TGTGCCAGCAGTGGGGACAGCAAGGAGCAGTACTTC.

The chain is built from TRBV5-1 and TRBJ2-7; D possibly corresponds to TRBD2 (5 bases). CDR3 length equals 15 residues. The V end was cut by 3 bases, the J end by 2 bases, with 15 bases between. CDR1 and CDR2 (germline): SGHRS, YFSETQ. This chain's CDR3 is CASSSGITRTYEQYF. The CDR3 DNA follows: TGCGCCAGCAGCTCGGGGATCACCCGTACCTACGAGCAGTACTTC.

The chain joins TRBV7-9 to TRBJ2-2, with 7 bases aligning to TRBD1. The J segment lost 3 bases and the V segment lost 6 bases, leaving 4 bases of the junction unmatched. Germline V gene data show CDR1 as SEHNR and CDR2 as FQNEAQ (reference sequence). The length of the CDR3 is 14 residues. Written as DNA, the CDR3 is TGTGCCAGCAGAGGGGGCGCGGACACCGGGGAGCTGTTTTTT. Its translation: CASRGGADTGELFF.

For this clone: At one boundary the junction diverges from the germline segment, which might be a read error. This sequence joins TRBV9 and TRBJ2-7; 10 bases map to TRBD1. Per the germline V gene, CDR1 is SGDLS and CDR2 is YYNGEE. The CDR3 extends over 18 amino acids. The CDR3 sequence is CASSSKTGGAGTSCEQYF. CDR3 nucleotides: TGTGCCAGCAGCTCCAAGACAGGGGGCGCGGGGACCTCCTGCGAGCAGTACTTC.

This clone was seen only a few times. The chain links TRBV28 to TRBJ2-2; D perhaps matches TRBD2 (5 bases). The germline V and J ends were trimmed by 6 bases and 0 bases, with 11 bases remaining between them. Germline-derived CDR1 and CDR2 are MDHEN and SYDVKM. This CDR3 contains 15 residues. CDR3 region: CASSQEAANTGELFF. As DNA, the CDR3 is TGTGCCAGCAGCCAGGAGGCCGCGAACACCGGGGAGCTGTTTTTT.

This rearrangement joins TRBV7-3 to TRBJ1-1; weak D call: TRBD1 (5 bases). Germline V gives CDR1 SGHTA, CDR2 FQGTGA. The CDR3 has 13 amino acids. The V end was cut by 0 bases, the J end by 3 bases, with 5 bases between. CDR3 sequence reads: CASSLTGDTEAFF. In DNA form, the CDR3 reads TGTGCCAGCAGCTTAACAGGGGACACTGAAGCTTTCTTT. The variable domain in full, completed from reference TRBV7-3 and TRBJ1-1, reads GAGVSQTPSNKVTEKGKYVELRCDPISGHTALYWYRQSLGQGPEFLIYFQGTGAADDSGLPNDRFFAVRPEGSVSTLKIQRTERGDSAVYLCASSLTGDTEAFFGQGTRLTVV.

V and J are TRBV30 and TRBJ1-6; 9 nucleotides align to TRBD1. CDR1 and CDR2 (germline): GTSNPN, SVGIG (reference sequence). The CDR3 sequence is 15 residues long. V shed 2 bases, J shed 7 bases, and the junction held 6 bases outside the gene matches. DNA for the CDR3: TGTGCCTGGAGTTCAAGGGGGACAGGGAATTCACCCCTCCACTTT. Residues: CAWSSRGTGNSPLHF.

This sequence joins TRBV6-1 and TRBJ2-5; D perhaps matches TRBD2 (5 bases). Per germline, CDR1 MNHNS and CDR2 SASEGT. The V end lost 6 bases, the J end lost 4 bases, and 12 bases lay between the germline ends. The CDR3 sequence is 13 residues long. CDR3 protein: CASRDERRETQYF. The CDR3 DNA reads as TGTGCCAGCAGAGACGAGCGGAGAGAGACCCAGTACTTC.

The CDR3 DNA follows: TGTGCCAGCAGTTCCAGGTTTGGCTCCTACGAGCAGTACTTC. Amino acid sequence: CASSSRFGSYEQYF. This chain joins TRBV6-6 and TRBJ2-7, with unresolved D. The CDR3 length is 14 residues. V shed 4 bases and J shed 0 bases, with 10 bases lying between them. Germline assignment: CDR1 MNHNY and CDR2 SVGAGI (reference sequence).

A note on this clone: One end of the junction varies from germline; a read error may be responsible. The genes are TRBV5-4 and TRBJ2-7; a weak D match, TRBD2 (5 bases). CDR3 length equals 13 residues. The germline V gene has CDR1 SGHNT and CDR2 YYREEE (reference sequence). Written as DNA, the CDR3 is TGCGCCAGCAGCCAAGAACCGGAGCGGGAGCAGTACTTC. Translation gives CASSQEPEREQYF.

The V call is TRBV5-1, the J call TRBJ2-7; TRBD1 agrees at 7 bases. CDR3 size: 14 residues. The V and J ends lost 1 base and 5 bases, in that order; junction bases with no gene match: 6. Germline assignment: CDR1 SGHRS and CDR2 YFSETQ. The CDR3 here is CASSLNRGQDEQYF. Written as DNA, the CDR3 is TGCGCCAGCAGCTTGAATAGGGGGCAGGACGAGCAGTACTTC.

By sample share, this clone is medium-sized. The chain employs TRBV29-1 and TRBJ1-1, with D perhaps TRBD1 (5 bases). The germline V gene has CDR1 SQVTM and CDR2 ANQGSEA. V was cut by 4 bases and J by 5 bases, with 17 bases left in between. This CDR3 spans 14 amino acids. The CDR3 DNA reads as TGCAGCGTTGTAAGGGGAACACGAGGAACTGAAGCTTTCTTT. Its protein product is CSVVRGTRGTEAFF.

Turning to this clone: Other DNA variants within this sample encode the same CDR3. The rearrangement uses TRBV9 and TRBJ2-1, with 7 nucleotides matching TRBD1. Trimming took 0 bases from V and 6 from J; bases not matched to a gene: 3. Germline V CDR1 and CDR2: SGDLS, YYNGEE. The CDR3 is 14 amino acids. CDR3 nucleotides: TGTGCCAGCAGCGTAGGAGGGGGCCTCAATGAGCAGTTCTTC. It codes for CASSVGGGLNEQFF. Based on the CDR3 plus reference TRBV9 and TRBJ2-1, the full variable domain is DSGVTQTPKHLITATGQRVTLRCSPRSGDLSVYWYQQSLDQGLQFLIQYYNGEERAKGNILERFSAQQFPDLHSELNLSSLELGDSALYFCASSVGGGLNEQFFGPGTRLTVL.

The chain combines TRBV11-2 with TRBJ2-3; 8 nucleotides match TRBD2. The CDR3 length is 15 residues. J was trimmed by 1 base and V by 5 bases; bases with no gene match: 5. From germline, CDR1 is SGHAT and CDR2 FQNNGV. CDR3 in DNA: TGTGCCAGCAGCCGAGCGGGGGCCCGCACAGATACGCAGTATTTT. Protein: CASSRAGARTDTQYF.

This clone showed up just a few times. The chain carries TRBV4-1 and TRBJ1-6; possibly TRBD1 for D (5 bases). The CDR3 consists of 13 residues. The germline CDR1 and CDR2 sequences are MGHRA and YSYEKL. V lost 4 bases, J lost 9 bases, and 10 bases lay in between. The CDR3 here is CASSPQGTSPLHF. The CDR3 DNA reads TGCGCCAGCAGCCCGCAGGGCACTTCACCCCTCCACTTT.

The gene calls are TRBV6-5 and TRBJ1-2, with 8 bases matching TRBD1. The trim removed 0 bases at V and 7 bases at J, leaving 7 bases unmatched. CDR1 is MNHEY, CDR2 SVGAGI, per germline. CDR3 length: 15 residues. CDR3 loop: CASSYSKTGGLGYTF. Written as DNA, the CDR3 is TGTGCCAGCAGTTACTCAAAAACAGGGGGGCTTGGCTACACCTTC.

This rearrangement joins TRBV7-8 to TRBJ1-1, with 10 bases identical to TRBD1. Germline CDR1 and CDR2: SGHVS and FQNEAQ. J lost 0 bases, V lost 2 bases, and 9 bases had no gene match. This CDR3 region has 18 residues. The CDR3 loop is CASSLSTGTGVMNTEAFF. CDR3 coding DNA: TGTGCCAGCAGCTTATCAACCGGGACAGGGGTCATGAACACTGAAGCTTTCTTT. Using reference TRBV7-8 and TRBJ1-1 for the parts outside the CDR3, the full variable domain is GAGVSQSPRYKVAKRGQDVALRCDPISGHVSLFWYQQALGQGPEFLTYFQNEAQLDKSGLPSDRFFAERPEGSVSTLKIQRTQQEDSAVYLCASSLSTGTGVMNTEAFFGQGTRLTVV.

V usage is TRBV4-1 and J usage is TRBJ2-5, with 9 bases aligning to TRBD2. Germline-derived CDR1 and CDR2 are MGHRA and YSYEKL. The V and J ends lost 1 base and 5 bases, in that order; junction bases with no gene match: 14. CDR3 length: 18 amino acids. CDR3 nucleotides: TGCGCCAGCAGCCAAGGGGCCTGGGGGCGGGGGGGCCCCGAGACCCAGTACTTC. It translates to CASSQGAWGRGGPETQYF.

In this sample, this clone turned up a few times. This sequence joins TRBV6-5 and TRBJ2-2; 8 positions agree with TRBD2. Trimming cost V 5 bases and J 7 bases; bases outside gene matches: 6. This CDR3 is 14 amino acids long. In germline, CDR1 is MNHEY, CDR2 SVGAGI. CDR3 nucleotide sequence: TGTGCCAGCAGTGCGGGGGGAAGGGACGGGGAGCTGTTTTTT. Its translation is CASSAGGRDGELFF.